This entry features one T cell receptor beta chain sequence. Its specificity is unknown. CDR1 and CDR2 (germline): LNHDA, SQIVND (reference sequence). V was pared by 4 bases and J by 5 bases, with 6 bases of the junction left unmatched. The CDR3 extends over 14 amino acids. These data come from a study of cytomegalovirus exposure and HLA in healthy donors. Broader study findings: In a later analysis, donors in an Asian-associated ancestry cluster reportedly had fewer N-insertions in productive TCRs than the cohort mean.

With 60 Vbeta and 13 Jbeta primers, the PCR was carried out. The assay was immunoSEQ multiplex PCR, and TCRdb's table has in-frame clones only and misses some. The table lists 68,000 or so clones, approximately 80% of them singletons. This sequence joins TRBV19 and TRBJ1-2; 8 bases match TRBD1. The sample consisted of PBMCs. This TCR came from a human donor in good health. CDR3: CASSRTGWEYGYTF. Here the CDR3 DNA reads TGTGCCAGTAGTAGGACAGGGTGGGAGTATGGCTACACCTTC.